Listed below are T cell receptor beta chains from one sample, sequenced in a study of shared clonotypes between healthy human individuals. Clones were sequenced by immunoSEQ multiplex PCR, and TCRdb holds only the in-frame ones, with some missing. The sample holds roughly 2,300,000 clones, roughly 90% seen once. The specimen sequenced was naive CD4+ T cells from PBMCs. These receptors were taken from a man aged 18 to 29 in good health. Some clones in this sample may be carry-over from other donors' samples. Both conserved end residues are part of each CDR3. Each record gives: V gene, J gene, CDR3 protein.

V gene: TRBV5-6; J gene: TRBJ2-1; CDR3 protein: CASSGGSSGTTYNEQFF
V gene: TRBV9; J gene: TRBJ2-3; CDR3 protein: CASSVKAGGYTDTQYF
V gene: TRBV18; J gene: TRBJ2-3; CDR3 protein: CASSPQPGTDTQYF
V gene: TRBV19; J gene: TRBJ2-3; CDR3 protein: CASRRGRAVLSSSDTQYF
V gene: TRBV6-5; J gene: TRBJ1-1; CDR3 protein: CASKKGNTEAFF
V gene: TRBV30; J gene: TRBJ2-7; CDR3 protein: CAGTGDGHRGQYF
V gene: TRBV6-1; J gene: TRBJ2-7; CDR3 protein: CASSVERGAYEQYF
V gene: TRBV27; J gene: TRBJ2-5; CDR3 protein: CASRLLSGRFTETQYF
V gene: TRBV7-6; J gene: TRBJ1-2; CDR3 protein: CASSSEVGSYGYTF
V gene: TRBV28; J gene: TRBJ1-2; CDR3 protein: CASSSPSVSGVYGYTF